Listed below are T cell receptor beta chains from one sample, sequenced in a study of identical twins. TCRdb reprocessed the 5' RACE reads with MiXCR, giving one entry per CDR3 protein. The sample yields some 1,700,000 distinct CDR3 sequences, about 32% seen once. Specimen: cord blood. The receptors stem from a newborn girl in good health. Each CDR3 is given without its conserved first and last residue.

TRBV7-9	TRBJ1-1	ASSSRQGHTEAF
TRBV9	TRBJ2-3	ASSVAGGSTDTQY
TRBV20-1	TRBJ1-1	STPGPGGDTEAF
TRBV5-1	TRBJ1-1	ASSLVAADTEAF
TRBV20-1	TRBJ2-3	SAPKAWWDTQY
TRBV2	TRBJ1-1	ASSEAPRQGSEAF
TRBV5-1	TRBJ2-5	ASSFAPGSQETQY
TRBV29-1	TRBJ2-1	SVEGRREGLIYNEQF
TRBV6-6	TRBJ2-1	ACSSRQQTSNHEQF
TRBV20-1	TRBJ2-4	SARDLQVRY
TRBV2	TRBJ2-7	AALGNGYEQY
TRBV5-1	TRBJ2-3	ASSLGGLAGGFTDTQY
TRBV4-2	TRBJ2-2	ASSLTSGMVTGELF
TRBV9	TRBJ1-1	ASSAQGSGAF
TRBV27	TRBJ1-2	ASSLWEGSNYGYT
TRBV7-2	TRBJ2-1	ASSYMTSGRSNEQF